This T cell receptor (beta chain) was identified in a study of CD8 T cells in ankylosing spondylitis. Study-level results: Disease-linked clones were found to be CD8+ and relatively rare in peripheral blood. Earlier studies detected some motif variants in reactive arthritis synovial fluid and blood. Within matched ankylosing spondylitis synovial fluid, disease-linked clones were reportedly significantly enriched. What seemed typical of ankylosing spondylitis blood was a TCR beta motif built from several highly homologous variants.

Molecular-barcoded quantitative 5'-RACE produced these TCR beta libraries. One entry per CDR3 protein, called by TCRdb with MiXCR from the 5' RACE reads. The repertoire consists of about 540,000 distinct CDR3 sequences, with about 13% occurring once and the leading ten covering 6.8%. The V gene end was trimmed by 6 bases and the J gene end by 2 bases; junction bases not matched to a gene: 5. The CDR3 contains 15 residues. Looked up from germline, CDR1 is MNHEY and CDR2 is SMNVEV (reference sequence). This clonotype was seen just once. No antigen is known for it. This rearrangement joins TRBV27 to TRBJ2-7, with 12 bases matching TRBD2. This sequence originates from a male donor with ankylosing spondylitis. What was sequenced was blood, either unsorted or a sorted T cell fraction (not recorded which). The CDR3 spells CASRLTSGSTYEQYV. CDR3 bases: TGTGCCAGCAGGCTGACTAGCGGGAGTACCTACGAGCAGTACGTC.